One sample yielded the 8 T cell receptor beta chains listed below, sequenced in a study of shared clonotypes between healthy human individuals. Naive CD8 isolation took CD45RO-negative cells positively selected for CCR7 and excluded terminally differentiated effector memory CD45RA+ cells. Produced via immunoSEQ multiplex PCR; TCRdb's table is partial and in-frame only. The table lists nearly 2 million clones, less than 95% of them singletons. Material: naive CD8+ T cells sorted from blood. The receptors originated from a man between 18 and 29 years old in good health.

With regard to this clone: The sample holds other DNA sequences that translate to the same CDR3. V and J are TRBV5-8 and TRBJ2-5, with TRBD1 identical over 8 bases. V gave up 3 bases and J gave up 4 bases; unmatched junction bases: 5. The germline gives CDR1 SGHTS, CDR2 YDEGEE. The CDR3 spans 14 residues. This chain's CDR3 is CASSSGQGRETQYF. The CDR3 nucleotides are TGTGCCAGCAGCTCCGGACAGGGAAGAGAGACCCAGTACTTC.

V gene TRBV30 combines with J gene TRBJ2-4; D gene uncertain. V shed 4 bases and J shed 10 bases, with 14 bases lying between them. Germline assignment: CDR1 GTSNPN and CDR2 SVGIG (reference sequence). This CDR3 region has 12 residues. The CDR3 DNA reads as TGTGCCTGGACGGCAGACGATCCGATTCAGTACTTC. This gives the protein CAWTADDPIQYF.

About this clone: At the DNA level, this CDR3 is encoded by other sequences in the same sample as well. The CDR3 DNA reads as TGTGCCAGCAGTTTAGTGGGGGAGGACTATGGCTACACCTTC. Protein sequence: CASSLVGEDYGYTF. The genes are TRBV28 and TRBJ1-2, with a tentative D call TRBD1 (5 bases). This CDR3 has 14 residues. Germline CDR1 is MDHEN and CDR2 is SYDVKM. Trimming shortened V by 2 bases and J by 3 bases, and 10 bases separated the two germline ends.

V usage is TRBV6-5 and J usage is TRBJ2-7; perhaps TRBD2 as D (5 bases). The CDR3 spans 13 residues. Germline V lookup: CDR1 MNHEY, CDR2 SVGAGI. V was shortened by 2 bases and J by 5 bases, with 10 bases between the two germline ends. The CDR3 loop reads CASSYRGLDEQYF. CDR3 coding DNA: TGTGCCAGCAGTTACCGGGGATTGGACGAGCAGTACTTC.

This clone has just a few counts. The chain has TRBV6-5 and TRBJ2-1; D might be TRBD1 (6 bases). Germline-derived CDR1 and CDR2 are MNHEY and SVGAGI. This CDR3 spans 14 amino acids. Between the trimmed V and J ends, which lost 6 bases and 2 bases, there was a span of 11 bases. CDR3 in DNA: TGTGCCAGCAGCCAGCAGGGGACCTACAATGAGCAGTTCTTC. Translation gives CASSQQGTYNEQFF.

This clone was seen just once. The J gene is TRBJ2-5, the V gene TRBV11-2; 8 positions agree with TRBD1. Trimming cost V 1 base and J 1 base; bases outside gene matches: 5. Germline CDR1 is SGHAT and CDR2 is FQNNGV. This CDR3 has 16 residues. The CDR3 spells CASSLVDRGGQETQYF. CDR3 sequence (DNA): TGTGCCAGCAGCTTAGTAGACAGGGGAGGCCAAGAGACCCAGTACTTC.

Comments on this clone: A read error may account for a junction end that differs from germline. Different DNA sequences within this sample yield the same CDR3. The rearrangement uses TRBV7-7 and TRBJ1-1, with a possible D match to TRBD1 (5 bases). Germline V gene lookup returns CDR1 SSHAT and CDR2 FNYEAQ (reference sequence). The CDR3 spans 13 residues. The CDR3 reads CASSLGANTEAFF. The CDR3 bases are TGTGCTAGCAGCTTAGGGGCGAACACTGAAGCTTTCTTT.

In regard to this clone: At one end the junction does not follow the germline gene, possibly because of a read error. The genes are TRBV7-7 and TRBJ2-3; 12 bases are a match to TRBD2. The CDR3 extends over 15 amino acids. Germline V gene sequence: CDR1 SSHAT, CDR2 FNYEAQ (reference sequence). The CDR3 region has the DNA TGTGCTAGCAGCTTAGGAACTAGCGGGGGGGATACGCAGTATTTT. It translates to CASSLGTSGGDTQYF.